This T cell receptor (beta chain) stems from a study of OX40 agonist ivuxolimab in advanced cancers. Study details: Earlier anti-PD-1, anti-PD-L1 or anti-CTLA-4 therapy was permitted; about 44% had received some.

V dropped 0 bases and J dropped 7; count of bases not matched to a gene: 8. Germline assignment: CDR1 MNHEY and CDR2 SMNVEV (reference sequence). The CDR3 length is 15 residues. This clone was observed a few times. The method was immunoSEQ multiplex PCR; TCRdb's version includes in-frame clones alone and lacks a portion of them. Among around 55,000 clones listed, approximately 80% were seen once. This TCR was recovered from an adult with an advanced solid tumor such as melanoma, head and neck, liver or kidney cancer. V gene TRBV27 combines with J gene TRBJ2-5; 7 nucleotides align to TRBD1. Sequencing was performed on CD4+ or CD8+ T cells sorted from blood, taken in a trial of the OX40 agonist ivuxolimab. The CDR3 DNA reads TGTGCCAGCAGTTTATCGACAGGGACGAGGGGGACCCAGTACTTC. Translation: CASSLSTGTRGTQYF.